This TCR beta chain was obtained from a study of T cells in Graves' hyperthyroidism and ophthalmopathy (dated by TCRdb to the late 2010s). In the study overall: Peripheral blood was sampled at the time of initial diagnosis, prior to any treatment. TCR V-J signatures able to tell the groups apart were searched for in a discovery cohort of 90 to 100 patients, of whom around 43 had Graves' ophthalmopathy and 55 to 65 had stable Graves' hyperthyroidism. Whether ophthalmopathy could be predicted prospectively was tested in an independent validation cohort made up of fewer than 20 hyperthyroidism patients plus 17 patients who later progressed to ophthalmopathy. For training and testing, the approximately 97 patients in the discovery cohort were randomly divided in a 7:3 ratio. In addition, the study compared T-cell repertoires in thyroid tissue and in blood from six Graves' hyperthyroidism patients. After sampling, hyperthyroidism patients received methimazole starting at 30 mg daily, and ophthalmopathy patients received high-dose intravenous methylprednisolone. TCR Vbeta CDR3 sequencing of 140 or so peripheral blood samples (under 45 ophthalmopathy, about 74 hyperthyroidism and some 17 progressor patients) is reported in the paper.

General conclusions and limits of the study: No statistical method was used to set the sample size in advance, and investigators knew the group allocation. During validation, the model predicted progression to ophthalmopathy a median of roughly six months ahead of onset, with more than 55% sensitivity and under 85% specificity. Most expanded thyroid clonotypes (frequency above 0.001) were also found in blood, which suggests that blood repertoires may mirror thyroid immune responses. In cross-validation, a model built on a 13 V-J signature told ophthalmopathy apart from stable hyperthyroidism with under 90% sensitivity and roughly 81% specificity, and in testing the same model reached 80%/75%.

The TCR beta CDR3 regions were amplified from RNA transcripts. For the first round of RT-PCR on the TCR CDR3, the HTBI primer set was used together with the Qiagen OneStep RT-PCR kit. A second multiplex PCR round built the libraries, followed by size selection and purification. Sequencing of the libraries was done on an Illumina HiSeq2000 using paired-end 100 bp reads. As for how the authors treated the data: SOAPnuke was used to process the raw data, with reads discarded if the reads contained adapters or uncalled bases, had a mean Phred below 15, or lacked an exact constant-primer or identifier match. COPE v1.2.5 was used to merge high-quality paired reads, and clonotypes were defined as unique nucleotide sequences. MiTCR v1.1 was used to align clonotypes to the IMGT TRBV, TRBD and TRBJ reference segments. The analysis was restricted to V-J combinations with a frequency above 0.0001, which together covered roughly 99% of the repertoires. A TCS score was defined as the ratio between F50 (clonal expansion) and ExV (chaos), using BLOSUM62-based TCRdist between CDR3 peptides within each V-J. Welch's t-statistics and random forest reduced roughly 540 V-J features to 13, which were used in a naive Bayes classifier (R e1071). TCRdb took the public reads, trimmed them with fastp at Q25, ran MiXCR for clone calling and kept in-frame beta chains. Every distinct CDR3 protein forms one entry, paired with its most common genes and DNA. These V and J calls originate from TCRdb's pipeline instead of the authors' own analysis. The sample records around 620,000 distinct CDR3 sequences, 14% of which are singletons. Roughly 7% of the sample comes from the top ten.

Trimming removed 3 bases from V and 5 bases from J, leaving 16 bases between the germline ends. The CDR3 runs 14 residues from the cysteine to the phenylalanine. The only DNA kept is the CDR3, 42 bases in frame from the first base. From a lookup of the germline V gene (reference sequence), CDR1 and CDR2 are GTSNPN and SVGIG. This clonotype was counted ten times or more. Its target antigen remains unknown. The record has no base qualities; no much larger clone is one base away. Ophthalmopathy patients had moderately to severely active disease, with a Clinical Activity Score of 3 or more, a NOSPECS grade of 4 or more, and a disease duration of less than 3 months. Exclusion was applied to patients with uncontrolled infections, other autoimmune diseases, pregnancy or lactation. Clinical symptoms, serum thyroxine and TRAb, thyroid ultrasound, and orbital computed tomography formed the basis for the diagnoses. PBMCs were separated from 7.5 to 10 ml of fresh peripheral blood using Ficoll-Paque density gradient centrifugation. Trizol reagent was used to extract total RNA, and RNA quality was then checked on an Agilent 2100 Bioanalyzer.

This receptor was taken from a woman between 18 and 29 years old with Graves' ophthalmopathy. Sample: blood. The V and J segments used are TRBV30 and TRBJ1-1, with the D gene too uncertain to name. The sequenced DNA: TGTGCCTGGAGGGTCCCAGGTTTCGGGACTGAAGCTTTCTTT. Translation gives CAWRVPGFGTEAFF. Where the CDR3 stops, the reference TRBV30 and TRBJ1-1 genes take over; the full variable domain is SQTIHQWPATLVQPVGSPLSLECTVEGTSNPNLYWYRQAAGRGLQLLFYSVGIGQISSEVPQNLSASRPQDRQFILSSKKLLLSDSGFYLCAWRVPGFGTEAFFGQGTRLTVV.